Described below is a single T cell receptor (beta chain) sequence and its context. Its antigen is undetermined. This could be a read error, since a much larger clone is one nucleotide away. The CDR3 sequence is 13 residues long. In germline, CDR1 is LNHDA, CDR2 SQIVND (reference sequence). Trimming took 7 bases from V and 0 from J, leaving 6 bases between them. The source of the sample is a study of naive and memory T cell subsets. Both TRBC1 and TRBC2 were covered by a beta constant-region primer of two equimolar oligonucleotides. TCRdb itself ran the UMI-ligation and nested PCR reads through MiXCR, one entry per CDR3 protein. The table has tens of thousands of distinct CDR3 sequences, 10% to 15% seen once. Study-level findings and limits: The power law exponent of TCR abundance differed between naive and memory cells. From naive to CM, EM and EMRA, diversity decreased and Gini increased.

The chain couples TRBV19 to TRBJ2-2; D is uncertain. This sequence originates from a human donor in good health. The sequencing sample was made of effector memory CD4+ T cells from blood. Described subset: effector memory, CD45RA- CD27-. CDR3 amino acids: CASTHTNTGELFF. For the CDR3, the DNA is TGTGCCAGTACACACACGAACACCGGGGAGCTGTTTTTT.